This entry features one T cell receptor (beta chain) sequence. Antigen specificity is unknown. TCR alpha and TCR beta cDNA libraries carrying sample barcodes and UMIs came from 5'RACE with constant-segment primers. TCRdb passed the 5' RACE reads through MiXCR, listing each CDR3 protein once. The profile covers 300,000 to 400,000 distinct CDR3 sequences, with roughly 13% appearing a single time and 22% taken by the ten largest. These data belong to a study of T-cell memory formation after mild COVID-19. Germline V lookup: CDR1 LNHDA, CDR2 SQIVND (reference sequence). The ends were cut back, 3 bases at V and 7 bases at J, with 13 bases in the middle. This CDR3 comprises 14 residues. Study-level findings and limits: Nothing showed for sure that second-wave clones peaking on day 37 were SARS-CoV-2 specific. CD4+ bias marked clones expanding day 15 to 37, unlike balanced contracting clones.

The sequence derives from a young man who had mild COVID-19 (a few samples of this study predate the infection). Cell type and time point are not known. Sequencing was performed on PBMCs or a T cell subset sorted from them (not recorded which). The rearrangement links TRBV19 to TRBJ1-5; D gene unclear. The CDR3 DNA reads TGTGCCAGTAGTATTTGGGAGGGATCGCAGCCCCAGCATTTT. Encoded protein: CASSIWEGSQPQHF.